These 2 T cell receptor beta chains originate from one sample sequenced in a study of blood T cell repertoires in COVID-19. Clones were read by immunoSEQ multiplex PCR, and TCRdb kept only the in-frame ones, dropping some. This sample yields 240,000 or so clones, of which more than 75% are seen a single time; 5.5% to 7.5% belongs to the top ten. The source material was peripheral blood. Receptors were obtained from a woman aged 70-85 years with active or convalescent COVID-19.

This sequence joins TRBV11-1 and TRBJ1-3; D unclear. The CDR3 loop spans 14 amino acids. Germline V gene sequence: CDR1 SGHAT, CDR2 FQDESV (reference sequence). Trimming removed 3 bases from V and 0 bases from J, with 6 bases in between. The CDR3 DNA reads TGTGCCAGCAGCTTGAGGATCTCTGGAAACACCATATATTTT. Translated, it gives CASSLRISGNTIYF.

The chain couples TRBV11-3 to TRBJ1-1; D gene unclear. The V gene's germline CDR1 is SGHNT and CDR2 YENEEA. The CDR3 is 13 amino acids. V lost 1 base, J lost 1 base, and 4 bases lay in between. In nucleotides, the CDR3 is TGTGCCAGCAGCTTAGGAGAGAACACTGAAGCTTTCTTT. It translates to CASSLGENTEAFF.